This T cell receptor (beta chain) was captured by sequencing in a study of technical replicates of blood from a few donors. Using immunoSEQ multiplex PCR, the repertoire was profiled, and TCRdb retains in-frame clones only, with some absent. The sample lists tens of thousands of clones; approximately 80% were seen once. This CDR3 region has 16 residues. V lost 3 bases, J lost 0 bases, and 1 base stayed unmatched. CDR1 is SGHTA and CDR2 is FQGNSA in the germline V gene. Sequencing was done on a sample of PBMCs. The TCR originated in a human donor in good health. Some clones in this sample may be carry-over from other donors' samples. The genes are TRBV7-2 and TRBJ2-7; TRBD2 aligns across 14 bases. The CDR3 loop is CASSLGLAGVSYEQYF. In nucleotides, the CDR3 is TGTGCCAGCAGCTTGGGACTAGCGGGGGTCTCCTACGAGCAGTACTTC.